These T cell receptor beta chains were read from a single sample in a study of CD8 T cells in cerebrospinal fluid in Alzheimer's disease. From its re-call of the 10x single-cell sequencing reads, TCRdb lists each CDR3 protein once, without DNA. There are about 800 distinct CDR3 sequences in the sample, with roughly 15% held by the top ten. The sequencing sample was made of cerebrospinal fluid. These receptors were collected from a human donor with Parkinson's disease. CDR3s include the opening cysteine and the closing phenylalanine or tryptophan. The order of the fields is CDR3 protein, clone size, V gene, J gene. Some rows have no size entry. The others give once, few or many, or a class for an expanded clone.

CDR3: CSARSDLDYGYTF; size: large; V: TRBV20-1; J: TRBJ1-2
CDR3: CATSTGPGQTSYEQYF; size: medium-sized; V: TRBV15; J: TRBJ2-7
CDR3: CASSLTGVNTEAFF; size: large; V: TRBV11-3; J: TRBJ1-1
CDR3: CAWSALNGGDKAFF; size: medium-sized; V: TRBV30; J: TRBJ1-1
CDR3: CAWSQTTGRLPLHF; size: medium-sized; V: TRBV30; J: TRBJ1-6
CDR3: CASSPGGLGTEAFF; size: medium-sized; V: TRBV18; J: TRBJ1-1
CDR3: CASSYPDVRGETQYF; size: -; V: TRBV6-2/TRBV6-3; J: TRBJ2-5
CDR3: CASSQDVGNEQYF; size: -; V: TRBV4-3; J: TRBJ2-7
CDR3: CASSQVRSDTQYF; size: large; V: TRBV3-1; J: TRBJ2-3
CDR3: CASSQEVLAGRTGELFF; size: medium-sized; V: TRBV4-3; J: TRBJ2-2
CDR3: CASSYLGSGNTIYF; size: medium-sized; V: TRBV6-6; J: TRBJ1-3
CDR3: CAWSSAYEQYF; size: medium-sized; V: TRBV30; J: TRBJ2-7
CDR3: CASSHGGVGYEQYF; size: -; V: TRBV27; J: TRBJ2-7
CDR3: CASLGRVAEQYF; size: -; V: TRBV7-2; J: TRBJ2-7
CDR3: CASSPYMGTEAFF; size: medium-sized; V: TRBV6-5; J: TRBJ1-1
CDR3: CASSLETRGFNQPQHF; size: large; V: TRBV5-5; J: TRBJ1-5
CDR3: CASSQSAGVADTQYF; size: medium-sized; V: TRBV4-3; J: TRBJ2-3
CDR3: CSAPPSGFYEQYF; size: large; V: TRBV20-1; J: TRBJ2-7
CDR3: CASSTWTGSNEKLFF; size: -; V: TRBV6-6; J: TRBJ1-4
CDR3: CASSSEARTVNTEAFF; size: medium-sized; V: TRBV6-5; J: TRBJ1-1
CDR3: CASSTGTGPTNEQFF; size: medium-sized; V: TRBV10-1; J: TRBJ2-1
CDR3: CASSLTGNNNEQFF; size: medium-sized; V: TRBV7-8; J: TRBJ2-1
CDR3: CASSQGGPQHF; size: large; V: TRBV3-1; J: TRBJ1-5
CDR3: CASSPRQGVGELFF; size: medium-sized; V: TRBV11-3; J: TRBJ2-2
CDR3: CATSKAGHNTEAFF; size: medium-sized; V: TRBV15; J: TRBJ1-1
CDR3: CASSLGSPRDTQYF; size: medium-sized; V: TRBV28; J: TRBJ2-3
CDR3: CASSPKGTGGITDTQYF; size: medium-sized; V: TRBV7-8; J: TRBJ2-3
CDR3: CASSPGAPGHTEAFF; size: medium-sized; V: TRBV18; J: TRBJ1-1
CDR3: CASSLGGTWGTDTQYF; size: medium-sized; V: TRBV5-1; J: TRBJ2-3
CDR3: CASSLVLTRDRGLNEQFF; size: medium-sized; V: TRBV7-9; J: TRBJ2-1
CDR3: CASSLASGTYNEQFF; size: medium-sized; V: TRBV5-5; J: TRBJ2-1
CDR3: CASSSPSGGTYEQYF; size: medium-sized; V: TRBV28; J: TRBJ2-7
CDR3: CASSTGSYSNEQFF; size: medium-sized; V: TRBV5-6; J: TRBJ2-1
CDR3: CASSRDASNQPQHF; size: medium-sized; V: TRBV11-2; J: TRBJ1-5
CDR3: CASSLSEMNTEAFF; size: medium-sized; V: TRBV7-8; J: TRBJ1-1
CDR3: CASSWGVAGQETQYF; size: large; V: TRBV7-2; J: TRBJ2-5
CDR3: CASSLDRIVGNTIYF; size: large; V: TRBV2; J: TRBJ1-3
CDR3: CASSLANYGYTF; size: medium-sized; V: TRBV6-2/TRBV6-3; J: TRBJ1-2
CDR3: CASSRSSGGKTDTQYF; size: -; V: TRBV19; J: TRBJ2-3
CDR3: CSAYPGQRMTDTQYF; size: large; V: TRBV20-1; J: TRBJ2-3
CDR3: CASSQGTGRYEQYF; size: -; V: TRBV4-3; J: TRBJ2-7
CDR3: CASSLSGGSEQFF; size: medium-sized; V: TRBV7-3; J: TRBJ2-1
CDR3: CASSPQTGGSYNEQFF; size: large; V: TRBV7-9; J: TRBJ2-1
CDR3: CASSYSWAEAFF; size: large; V: TRBV6-2/TRBV6-3; J: TRBJ1-1
CDR3: CASSDSRADTQYF; size: large; V: TRBV6-4; J: TRBJ2-3
CDR3: CASSGTLQGRGDYSNQPQHF; size: -; V: TRBV6-1; J: TRBJ1-5
CDR3: CASSQEWRGQETQYF; size: medium-sized; V: TRBV3-1; J: TRBJ2-5
CDR3: CASSGPKGGNEQFF; size: medium-sized; V: TRBV27; J: TRBJ2-1